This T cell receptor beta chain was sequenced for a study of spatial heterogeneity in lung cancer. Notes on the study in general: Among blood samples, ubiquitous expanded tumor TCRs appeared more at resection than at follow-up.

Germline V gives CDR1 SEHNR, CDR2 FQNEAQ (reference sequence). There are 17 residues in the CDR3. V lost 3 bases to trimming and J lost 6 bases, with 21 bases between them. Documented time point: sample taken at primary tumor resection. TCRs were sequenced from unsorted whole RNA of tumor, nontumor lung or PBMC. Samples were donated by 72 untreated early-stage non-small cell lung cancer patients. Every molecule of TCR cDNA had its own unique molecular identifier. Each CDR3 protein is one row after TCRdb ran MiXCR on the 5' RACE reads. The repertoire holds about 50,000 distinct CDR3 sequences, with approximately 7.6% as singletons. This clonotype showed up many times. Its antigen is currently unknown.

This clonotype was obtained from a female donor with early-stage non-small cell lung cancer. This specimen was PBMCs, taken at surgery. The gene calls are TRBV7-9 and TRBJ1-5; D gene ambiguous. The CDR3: CASSFSGMGLGSQPQHF. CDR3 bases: TGTGCCAGCAGCTTTAGTGGTATGGGTTTGGGAAGTCAGCCCCAGCATTTT.